This is a list of T cell receptor beta chains from one sample in a study of OX40 agonist ivuxolimab in advanced cancers. Assay: immunoSEQ multiplex PCR; the TCRdb copy retains only in-frame clones and omits some. The profile covers about 55,000 clones, with approximately 80% appearing a single time and roughly 6.3% taken by the ten largest. This sample comprised CD4+ or CD8+ T cells sorted from blood, obtained in a trial of the OX40 agonist ivuxolimab. These receptors all stem from an adult with an advanced solid tumor such as melanoma, head and neck, liver or kidney cancer. The CDR3 runs from the conserved cysteine through the conserved F or W. A D gene is named only where the DNA matches it firmly. Clone size is shown for a subset of rows, as once, few, many or a class of expanded clone.

d_call	clone_size	j_call	v_call	cdr3_nt	cdr3_aa
TRBD1	.	TRBJ2-7	TRBV28	TGTGCCAGCAGACGGACAGGTGCACCCTACGAGCAGTACTTC	CASRRTGAPYEQYF
.	.	TRBJ1-2	TRBV4-1	TGCGCCAGCAGCCAAGAAAGAGAATATGGCTACACCTTC	CASSQEREYGYTF
.	.	TRBJ2-1	TRBV7-9	TGTGCCAGCAGCTTAACCCGACTGGGAGAGCAGTTCTTC	CASSLTRLGEQFF
.	.	TRBJ1-3	TRBV6-6	TGTGCCAGCAGTTACGATGGGGTCTCTGGAAACACCATATATTTT	CASSYDGVSGNTIYF
TRBD1	.	TRBJ1-5	TRBV15	TGTGCCACCAGCAGAGAAGGGGACAGGGGTGGCAATCAGCCCCAGCATTTT	CATSREGDRGGNQPQHF
.	.	TRBJ1-1	TRBV6-6	TGTGCCAGCACCAAGGAGGGGTACACTGAAGCTTTCTTT	CASTKEGYTEAFF
.	.	TRBJ1-6	TRBV19	TGTGCCAGTAGATCCGCACACTATAATTCACCCCTCCACTTT	CASRSAHYNSPLHF
TRBD1	.	TRBJ2-5	TRBV10-2	TGCGCCAGCAGTGTAGAGGGACAGGGGAGAGAGACCCAGTACTTC	CASSVEGQGRETQYF
TRBD1	few	TRBJ1-6	TRBV19	TGTGCCACCAAAAGGTCAGGGGGCAACTATAATTCACCCCTCCACTTT	CATKRSGGNYNSPLHF
TRBD1	.	TRBJ1-2	TRBV5-8	TGTGCCAGCAGTCTGGACAGGGCAGGTGGCTACACCTTC	CASSLDRAGGYTF
.	.	TRBJ2-7	TRBV27	TGTGCCAGCAGTTTAGCCGGGACAATGAGCTCCTACGAGCAGTACTTC	CASSLAGTMSSYEQYF
TRBD1	.	TRBJ1-2	TRBV5-6	TGTGCCAGCAGCCACAGGGGGGGCTACACCTTC	CASSHRGGYTF
TRBD1	.	TRBJ1-1	TRBV25-1	TGTGCCAGCAGTGTACCGAACAGGGGTTGGACTGAAGCTTTCTTT	CASSVPNRGWTEAFF
TRBD1	once	TRBJ1-2	TRBV28	TGTGCCAGCAGTCTCGAAGGACAGGGGGCTTACTATGGCTACACCTTC	CASSLEGQGAYYGYTF
TRBD1	once	TRBJ2-5	TRBV7-2	TGTGCCAGCAGCTCGAACAGGGGGAAAGAGACCCAGTACTTC	CASSSNRGKETQYF
TRBD1	few	TRBJ1-5	TRBV5-5	TGTGCCAGCACCTCGGGGACAGGGGCCCTCGGGCAGCCCCAGCATTTT	CASTSGTGALGQPQHF
.	.	TRBJ2-2	TRBV6-1	TGTGCCAGCAGTCAACAAGTCTACACCGGGGAGCTGTTTTTT	CASSQQVYTGELFF
.	.	TRBJ2-1	TRBV9	TGTGCCAGCAGCCGTACGCGGGCGGGACACTACAATGAGCAGTTCTTC	CASSRTRAGHYNEQFF
.	.	TRBJ1-3	TRBV2	TGTGCCAGCAGTGAATCCAGGGTCCCTGGAAACACCATATATTTT	CASSESRVPGNTIYF
TRBD1	.	TRBJ1-1	TRBV7-9	TGTGCCAGCAGCGCCGGGACAGTCAACACTGAAGCTTTCTTT	CASSAGTVNTEAFF
TRBD2	few	TRBJ2-6	TRBV19	TGTGCCAGTAGTATAGTAGCGGGGGCCACCTCTGGGGCCAACGTCCTGACTTTC	CASSIVAGATSGANVLTF
TRBD2	.	TRBJ2-3	TRBV5-5	TGTGCCAGCAGCCTGAGGCTAGCGGGGGGCCTAAGCACAGATACGCAGTATTTT	CASSLRLAGGLSTDTQYF
TRBD1	.	TRBJ1-2	TRBV7-2	TGTGCCAGCAGCCCGCGGGACAGGTTAGGCGGCTACACCTTC	CASSPRDRLGGYTF
.	once	TRBJ2-1	TRBV6-1	TGTGCCAGCAGTGACCGCGGGGCGAGGGAGCAGTTCTTC	CASSDRGAREQFF
.	.	TRBJ1-2	TRBV7-2	TGTGCCAGCAGCTTACGAGGGCCGAGGGATGGCTACACCTTC	CASSLRGPRDGYTF
.	.	TRBJ2-3	TRBV2	TGTGCCAGCGGGGGCGGGACGGGAGATACGCAGTATTTT	CASGGGTGDTQYF
.	.	TRBJ1-5	TRBV28	TGTGCCAGCAGACAATATGGCGCTGGCCCCCTCAATCAGCCCCAGCATTTT	CASRQYGAGPLNQPQHF
TRBD1	once	TRBJ2-7	TRBV2	TGTGCCGGACAGGGGAGCCCCTACGAGCAGTACTTC	CAGQGSPYEQYF
.	.	TRBJ2-1	TRBV29-1	TGCAGCCTTTCGGTCATGGATGAGCAGTTCTTC	CSLSVMDEQFF
TRBD1	.	TRBJ2-7	TRBV5-4	TGTGCCAGCAGCTTTCCGGGACAGTTCCACGAGCAGTACTTC	CASSFPGQFHEQYF
TRBD2	.	TRBJ2-1	TRBV6-6	TGTGCCAGCAGTTACAAGACTAGCGGGACATTCAATGAGCAGTTCTTC	CASSYKTSGTFNEQFF
TRBD2	.	TRBJ2-1	TRBV5-4	TGTGCCAGCAGCCCGAGTGGTCTAGCGGGAGGATCCTACAATGAGCAGTTCTTC	CASSPSGLAGGSYNEQFF
TRBD2	once	TRBJ2-7	TRBV7-9	TGTGCCAGCAGCCCCCTAAGGGTAGCGGGAGGGCCCTACGAGCAGTACTTC	CASSPLRVAGGPYEQYF
TRBD1	few	TRBJ1-2	TRBV27	TGTGCCAGCAAGCCCCTCAGGGACAGGGATAACTATGGCTACACCTTC	CASKPLRDRDNYGYTF
TRBD2	.	TRBJ2-7	TRBV29-1	TGCAGCGTTGAAGATTGGGCTAGCGGGAGGCCCTACGAGCAGTACTTC	CSVEDWASGRPYEQYF
.	.	TRBJ2-5	TRBV5-6	TGTGCCAGCAGCTCTCTCCGGGGCGGACTTCACCAAGAGACCCAGTACTTC	CASSSLRGGLHQETQYF
.	.	TRBJ1-2	TRBV7-2	TGTGCCAGCACCCTTCGAGGGGCAGTGTCTAGCTATGGCTACACCTTC	CASTLRGAVSSYGYTF
.	.	TRBJ2-2	TRBV10-2	TGCGCCAGCATAACAAGCGCGATCACCGGGGAGCTGTTTTTT	CASITSAITGELFF
.	.	TRBJ2-5	TRBV18	TGTGCCACCCACCGGGACACCCAGGAGACCCAGTACTTC	CATHRDTQETQYF
.	.	TRBJ2-7	TRBV30	TGTGCCTATCACTGGGACGGCACCTACGAGCAGTACTTC	CAYHWDGTYEQYF
TRBD2	once	TRBJ2-4	TRBV7-9	TGTGCCAGCAGCTTATCGGTAGCGGGAGCCAAAAACATTCAGTACTTC	CASSLSVAGAKNIQYF
.	.	TRBJ1-2	TRBV7-2	TGTGCCAGCAGCACCACAGAATTCTATGGCTACACCTTC	CASSTTEFYGYTF
TRBD2	.	TRBJ2-2	TRBV5-1	TGCGCCAGCAGCCGTAGCGGGGGAGACACCGGGGAGCTGTTTTTT	CASSRSGGDTGELFF
.	.	TRBJ1-3	TRBV9	TGTGCCAGCAGCGTAGACCCCGGATCTGGAAACACCATATATTTT	CASSVDPGSGNTIYF
TRBD1	.	TRBJ2-3	TRBV6-1	TGTGCCAGCAGTGAAGGGGACGGGACAGGGAGCACAGATACGCAGTATTTT	CASSEGDGTGSTDTQYF
.	.	TRBJ2-7	TRBV4-1	TGCGCCAGCAGCCATGAAGGGTCCCGATTGTTTAACGAGCAGTACTTC	CASSHEGSRLFNEQYF
.	.	TRBJ2-5	TRBV10-2	TGCGCCAGCCAGGGACTTTCCTCAGCGACCCAGTACTTC	CASQGLSSATQYF
TRBD2	.	TRBJ2-3	TRBV7-2	TGTGCCAGCAGCCCCCTGGCGACTAGCGGGGGGGCTAGCACAGATACGCAGTATTTT	CASSPLATSGGASTDTQYF
.	.	TRBJ1-2	TRBV29-1	TGCAGCGCGGCCGGCTGGATTGCCGACGGCTATGGCTACACCTTC	CSAAGWIADGYGYTF
.	once	TRBJ2-7	TRBV7-2	TGTGCCAGCAGCTTAGATCCCACAGCCTCCTACGAGCAGTACTTC	CASSLDPTASYEQYF
.	medium-sized	TRBJ1-1	TRBV10-1	TGCGCCAGCAGTGAGTCGACCGGGAGCCCTGAAGCTTTCTTT	CASSESTGSPEAFF
.	.	TRBJ2-3	TRBV19	TGTGCCAGTAGTATTACAGGGTTTTCCACAGATACGCAGTATTTT	CASSITGFSTDTQYF
.	.	TRBJ1-1	TRBV4-1	TGCGCCAGCAGCAATACACTCCAAAGGGGGACACAGCGAGCTTTCTTT	CASSNTLQRGTQRAFF
TRBD1	.	TRBJ2-7	TRBV2	TGTGCCAGCAGTTCGGGACAGGGACTGGACGAGCAGTACTTC	CASSSGQGLDEQYF